These 4 T cell receptor beta chains were sequenced from one sample in a study of blood T cell repertoires in COVID-19. Produced via immunoSEQ multiplex PCR; TCRdb's table is partial and in-frame only. The table shows more than 110,000 clones, with over 80% occurring only once. The sequencing sample was made of peripheral blood. The receptors stem from a woman older than 75 with acute or convalescent COVID-19.

The chain combines TRBV7-2 with TRBJ1-2; 7 nucleotides agree with TRBD1. The CDR3 has 14 amino acids. CDR1 SGHTA and CDR2 FQGNSA come from the germline V gene. The junction had 6 bases not matched to a gene; V was cut back by 4 bases and J by 4 bases. This CDR3 is CASSYNRGSYGYTF. As DNA, the CDR3 is TGTGCCAGCAGCTATAACAGGGGTAGCTATGGCTACACCTTC.

This clone came up once. This sequence joins TRBV6-5 and TRBJ1-1; 7 nucleotides align to TRBD1. There are 13 residues in the CDR3. Trimming cost V 5 bases and J 9 bases; bases outside gene matches: 9. Germline lookup yields CDR1 MNHEY and CDR2 SVGAGI. This chain's CDR3 is CASSISRDSQAFF. DNA of the CDR3: TGTGCCAGCAGTATTTCAAGGGACAGCCAAGCTTTCTTT.

About this clone: This same CDR3 is encoded by further DNA sequences in the sample. The chain uses TRBV7-9 and TRBJ1-2; 7 bases match TRBD1. Trimming took 1 base from V and 0 from J; bases not matched to a gene: 2. This CDR3 region has 15 residues. Germline CDR1 SEHNR, CDR2 FQNEAQ (reference sequence). As DNA, the CDR3 is TGTGCCAGCAGCTTAGGACAGGGCGCTAACTATGGCTACACCTTC. Translating gives CASSLGQGANYGYTF.

This rearrangement joins TRBV6-5 to TRBJ1-5, with a possible D match to TRBD1 (5 bases). CDR1 and CDR2 (germline): MNHEY, SVGAGI. The CDR3 covers 13 residues. The V end was cut by 4 bases, the J end by 4 bases, with 8 bases between. The CDR3 spells CASSWGGNQPQHF. CDR3 nucleotide sequence: TGTGCCAGCAGTTGGGGGGGAAATCAGCCCCAGCATTTT.